The rows below give T cell receptor beta chains drawn from one sample of a study of T-cell reconstitution after alpha-beta-depleted transplantation in children. TCRdb itself ran the PCR reads through MiXCR, one entry per CDR3 protein. The data contain around 700,000 distinct CDR3 sequences, approximately 14% of them singletons. Sequencing used PBMCs, obtained before TCRalphabeta/CD19-depleted stem cell transplant. Receptors were obtained from a girl aged 2 to 10 with congenital amegakaryocytic thrombocytopenia, due to receive a stem cell transplant. Both conserved end residues are part of each CDR3. A D gene is named only where the DNA matches it firmly. The size field is filled for only some rows; it gives once, few, many or a size class.

clone_size j_call v_call cdr3_length d_call cdr3_nt cdr3_aa
many TRBJ2-7 TRBV7-8 15 TRBD2 TGTGCCAGCAGCTTACTAGCGGGAGGTAGGGACGAGCAGTACTTC CASSLLAGGRDEQYF
- TRBJ2-7 TRBV20-1 13 TRBD2 TGCAGTGCCCGGGAGGGGAACGGCTACGAGCAGTACTTC CSAREGNGYEQYF
- TRBJ2-7 TRBV29-1 15 - TGCAGCGTATGGGGGGCTAGCGGCAGTTCCTACGAGCAGTACTTC CSVWGASGSSYEQYF
many TRBJ2-3 TRBV7-2 15 - TGTGCCAGCAGCCGGGTCCAGGGGTTCGGATATACGCAGTATTTT CASSRVQGFGYTQYF
many TRBJ2-5 TRBV29-1 15 TRBD2 TGCAGCGTTGGTGTCAGCGGGAGGGCCCTGGAGACCCAGTACTTC CSVGVSGRALETQYF
few TRBJ2-3 TRBV7-6 12 - TGTGCCAGCAGCTCCCAGACAGATACGCAGTATTTT CASSSQTDTQYF
once TRBJ2-7 TRBV7-9 13 - TGTGCCAGCAGCTTCTCGGCAGATAGCGAGCAGTACTTC CASSFSADSEQYF
many TRBJ2-2 TRBV6-1 14 - TGTGCCAGCAGTCGCCAGGGGTGGACCGGGGAGCTGTTTTTT CASSRQGWTGELFF
many TRBJ2-3 TRBV5-1 17 TRBD2 TGCGCCAGCAGCCTCGGACTAGCGGGAGTGGGCACAGATACGCAGTATTTT CASSLGLAGVGTDTQYF
- TRBJ2-7 TRBV21-1 14 - TGTGCCAGCAGCAAGCAGGGTTGCACCTACGAGCAGTACTTC CASSKQGCTYEQYF
many TRBJ2-1 TRBV12-3/TRBV12-4 11 - TGTGCCAGCACCTTGGGCCATGAGCAGTTCTTC CASTLGHEQFF
many TRBJ2-7 TRBV6-5 13 - TGTGCCAGCACTACTCGGGGCTCCTACGAGCAGTACTTC CASTTRGSYEQYF
many TRBJ2-7 TRBV7-9 15 - TGTGCCAGCAGCTCGACGGGGAGTGGTACCTACGAGCAGTACTTC CASSSTGSGTYEQYF
many TRBJ2-7 TRBV29-1 13 - TGCAGCGTTCGTCGGACTAACTCCTACGAGCAGTACTTC CSVRRTNSYEQYF
many TRBJ2-5 TRBV5-6 16 - TGTGCCAGCAGCTTGGGGGTCAGGGGAGATGGTGAGACCCAGTACTTC CASSLGVRGDGETQYF
many TRBJ2-1 TRBV20-1 15 - TGCAGTGCTAGAGAACGGGAGAGAATCTACAATGAGCAGTTCTTC CSARERERIYNEQFF
few TRBJ2-5 TRBV5-1 14 - TGCGCCAGCAGCTTGCAGGGGATCGGAGAGACCCAGTACTTC CASSLQGIGETQYF
many TRBJ2-1 TRBV20-1 14 TRBD2 TGCAGTGCAAAGCGGGGGTCCCAATACAATGAGCAGTTCTTC CSAKRGSQYNEQFF
- TRBJ2-7 TRBV29-1 15 - TGCAGCGTTGAAGGGGCCAGGGAGGATTTCTACGAGCAGTACTTC CSVEGAREDFYEQYF
- TRBJ2-3 TRBV27 15 TRBD2 TGTGCCAGCAGCTGGGTGGGCGGGAGCCCAGATACGCAGTATTTT CASSWVGGSPDTQYF
many TRBJ2-5 TRBV12-3/TRBV12-4 15 - TGTGCCAGCAGTTCTCGACTAGGAGGGCAAGAGACCCAGTACTTC CASSSRLGGQETQYF
- TRBJ2-1 TRBV7-9 11 - TGTGCCAGCAGAAGAATGAATGAGCAGTTCTTC CASRRMNEQFF
many TRBJ2-3 TRBV4-1 15 TRBD1 TGCGCCAGCAGCCAAACGTTGACAGGGGCAGATACGCAGTATTTT CASSQTLTGADTQYF
many TRBJ2-4 TRBV5-6 15 - TGTGCCAGCAGCGTGCCGGGCTCCACCAAAAACATTCAGTACTTC CASSVPGSTKNIQYF
few TRBJ2-3 TRBV9 15 TRBD1 TGTGCCAGCAGCGTAGTCGGGACAGACACAGATACGCAGTATTTT CASSVVGTDTDTQYF
- TRBJ1-2 TRBV12-3/TRBV12-4 15 - TGTGCCAGCAGTGATCATGCGGCGGGGTCCGGTGGCTACACCTTC CASSDHAAGSGGYTF
- TRBJ1-5 TRBV20-1 15 - TGCAGTGCTAGAGACCCCACCGGGGGCAATCAGCCCCAGCATTTT CSARDPTGGNQPQHF
many TRBJ1-1 TRBV7-9 13 - TGTGCCAGCAGCTTAACCGATAACACTGAAGCTTTCTTT CASSLTDNTEAFF
- TRBJ1-2 TRBV21-1 10 - TGTGCCAGTTGGACAGCGGGCTACACCTTC CASWTAGYTF
few TRBJ2-7 TRBV5-1 14 - TGCGCCAGCAGCTCCCGACGGACAACCTACGAGCAGTACTTC CASSSRRTTYEQYF
few TRBJ1-6 TRBV27 16 TRBD1 TGTGCCAGCAGTTCAGCAACAGGGGGGCTTAATTCACCCCTCCACTTT CASSSATGGLNSPLHF
few TRBJ2-1 TRBV3-1 15 TRBD2 TGTGCCAGCAGTCTAGCGGGAGGGCCTCACAATGAGCAGTTCTTC CASSLAGGPHNEQFF
- TRBJ2-1 TRBV20-1 15 - TGCAGTGCTAGAGAACCCCGGGATTCCTACAATGAGCAGTTCTTC CSAREPRDSYNEQFF
many TRBJ2-1 TRBV20-1 11 - TGCAGTGCGCGGTTCTACAATGAGCAGTTCTTC CSARFYNEQFF
many TRBJ2-5 TRBV10-3 16 TRBD2 TGTGCCAGCAAGCCCGGGATAGCGGGAGTGGGAGAGACCCAGTACTTC CASKPGIAGVGETQYF
- TRBJ2-7 TRBV5-1 13 TRBD2 TGCGCCAGCAGCGGGAGGGGCGACTTGGAGCAGTACTTC CASSGRGDLEQYF
- TRBJ2-7 TRBV20-1 14 - TGCAGTGCTAGAGATCCGCTCCAGGCCTACGAGCAGTACTTC CSARDPLQAYEQYF
few TRBJ1-4 TRBV20-1 16 TRBD1 TGCAGTGCTCCCGGACAGGGGGCGCCTTCTAATGAAAAACTGTTTTTT CSAPGQGAPSNEKLFF
few TRBJ2-5 TRBV12-3/TRBV12-4 13 - TGTGCCAGCAGTTTGGTTACCTCCGAGACCCAGTACTTC CASSLVTSETQYF